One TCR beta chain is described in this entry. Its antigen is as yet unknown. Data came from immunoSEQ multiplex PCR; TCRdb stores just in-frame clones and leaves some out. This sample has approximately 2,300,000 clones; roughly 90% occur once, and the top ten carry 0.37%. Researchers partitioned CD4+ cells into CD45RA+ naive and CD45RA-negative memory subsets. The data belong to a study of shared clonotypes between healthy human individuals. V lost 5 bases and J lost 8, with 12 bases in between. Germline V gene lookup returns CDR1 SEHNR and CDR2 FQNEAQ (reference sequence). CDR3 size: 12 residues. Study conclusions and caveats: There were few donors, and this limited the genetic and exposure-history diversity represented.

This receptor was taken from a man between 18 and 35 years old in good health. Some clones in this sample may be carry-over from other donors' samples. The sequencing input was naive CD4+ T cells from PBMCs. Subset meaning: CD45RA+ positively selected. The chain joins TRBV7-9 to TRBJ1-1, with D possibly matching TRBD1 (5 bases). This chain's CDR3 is CASSPTPGEAFF. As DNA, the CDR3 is TGTGCCAGCAGCCCCACCCCAGGGGAAGCTTTCTTT.